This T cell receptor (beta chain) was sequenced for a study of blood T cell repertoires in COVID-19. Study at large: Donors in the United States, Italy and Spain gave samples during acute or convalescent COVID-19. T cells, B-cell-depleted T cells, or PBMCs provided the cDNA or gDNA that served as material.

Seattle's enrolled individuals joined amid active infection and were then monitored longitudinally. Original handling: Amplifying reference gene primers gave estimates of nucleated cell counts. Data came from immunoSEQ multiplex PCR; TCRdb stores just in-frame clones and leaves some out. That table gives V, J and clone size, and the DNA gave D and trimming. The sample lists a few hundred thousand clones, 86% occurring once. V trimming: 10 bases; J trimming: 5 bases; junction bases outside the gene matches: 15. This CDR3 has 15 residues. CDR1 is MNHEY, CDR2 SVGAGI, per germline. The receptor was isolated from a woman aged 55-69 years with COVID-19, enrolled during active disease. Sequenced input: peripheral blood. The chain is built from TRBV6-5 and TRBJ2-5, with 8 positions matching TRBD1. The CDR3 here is CATSITQGAEETQYF. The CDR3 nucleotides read TGTGCCACCTCGATCACCCAGGGGGCCGAGGAGACCCAGTACTTC.